The 22 T cell receptor beta chains listed next were all sequenced from one sample in a study of shared clonotypes between healthy human individuals. This table comes from immunoSEQ multiplex PCR, and its TCRdb copy is limited to in-frame clones, with some not included. Here the sample spans about 980,000 clones, 76% being singletons. What was sequenced was memory CD4+ T cells sorted from blood. Subset noted: CD45RA-negative fraction. The receptors were sampled from a man between 18 and 29 years old in good health.

The rearrangement uses TRBV19 and TRBJ2-6; TRBD2 is a possible D gene (6 bases). Trimming removed 7 bases at V and 0 bases at J, with 16 bases between. This CDR3 spans 17 amino acids. Germline assignment: CDR1 LNHDA and CDR2 SQIVND (reference sequence). The CDR3 DNA is TGTGCCAGTACTGGGCTGGAGGGACCCTCTGGGGCCAACGTCCTGACTTTC. It codes for CASTGLEGPSGANVLTF. Drawing the rest from reference TRBV19 and TRBJ2-6, the complete variable domain is DGGITQSPKYLFRKEGQNVTLSCEQNLNHDAMYWYRQDPGQGLRLIYYSQIVNDFQKGDIAEGYSVSREKKESFPLTVTSAQKNPTAFYLCASTGLEGPSGANVLTFGAGSRLTVL.

This chain joins TRBV5-4 and TRBJ2-5; D is uncertain. Germline-derived CDR1 and CDR2 are SGHNT and YYREEE (reference sequence). The CDR3 contains 14 residues. V shed 5 bases and J shed 4 bases, with 15 bases lying between them. The CDR3 DNA reads as TGTGCCAGCAGTCCAACTGGAGACCGAGAGACCCAGTACTTC. Translated: CASSPTGDRETQYF.

V usage is TRBV7-2 and J usage is TRBJ1-5; the match to TRBD1 covers 8 bases. The CDR3 is 16 residues long. The J segment lost 2 bases and the V segment lost 1 base, leaving 4 bases of the junction unmatched. Germline V CDR1 and CDR2: SGHTA, FQGNSA. The CDR3 region is CASSLGTGMGNQPQHF. Here the CDR3 DNA reads TGTGCCAGCAGCTTAGGGACAGGGATGGGCAATCAGCCCCAGCATTTT. The variable domain in full, completed from reference TRBV7-2 and TRBJ1-5, reads GAGVSQSPSNKVTEKGKDVELRCDPISGHTALYWYRQSLGQGLEFLIYFQGNSAPDKSGLPSDRFSAERTGGSVSTLTIQRTQQEDSAVYLCASSLGTGMGNQPQHFGDGTRLSIL.

This clone was found a few times. CDR3 DNA sequence: TGTGCCAGCAGGGACAGGGGAGGGGAGCTGTTTTTT. Protein product: CASRDRGGELFF. The chain uses TRBV6-6 and TRBJ2-2; 9 bases line up with TRBD1. Germline V lookup: CDR1 MNHNY, CDR2 SVGAGI (reference sequence). CDR3 length equals 12 residues. V lost 6 bases, J lost 8 bases, and 1 base stayed unmatched.

The chain recombines TRBV2 with TRBJ1-1; 9 nucleotides match TRBD1. CDR1 is SNHLY and CDR2 is FYNNEI in the germline V gene. The CDR3 extends over 14 amino acids. Losses at the gene ends were 8 bases for V and 5 bases for J; bases not matched to a gene: 9. CDR3 sequence: CASLGRTGVTEAFF. CDR3 nucleotide sequence: TGTGCCAGCTTGGGAAGGACAGGGGTTACTGAAGCTTTCTTT.

This clone has only a few counts. The gene calls are TRBV30 and TRBJ1-4; D is possibly TRBD1 (5 bases). This CDR3 is 13 amino acids long. CDR1 GTSNPN and CDR2 SVGIG come from the germline V gene (reference sequence). Trimming pared 4 bases from V and 4 bases from J, leaving 10 bases between. CDR3 bases: TGTGCCTGGACGGGGCAGTTTAATGAAAAACTGTTTTTT. This codes for CAWTGQFNEKLFF.

The chain recombines TRBV6-1 with TRBJ2-3, with 11 nucleotides matching TRBD1. Germline loops: CDR1 MNHNS, CDR2 SASEGT. The V and J ends lost 3 bases and 2 bases, in that order; junction bases with no gene match: 7. CDR3 length: 17 residues. The CDR3 DNA reads as TGTGCCAGCAGTGACCTATGGGACAGGGGGATCACAGATACGCAGTATTTT. This translates into CASSDLWDRGITDTQYF.

The genes are TRBV6-1 and TRBJ1-5, with 12 bases that match TRBD1. CDR1 is MNHNS and CDR2 is SASEGT in the germline V gene. The V and J ends lost 8 bases and 11 bases, in that order; junction bases with no gene match: 7. The CDR3 has 13 residues. The CDR3 DNA sequence: TGTGCCAGCTCTGGGACAGGGGGCCAGTCCCAGCATTTT. Translating gives CASSGTGGQSQHF.

Here the CDR3 DNA reads TGCGCCAGCAGCTTGGTAATGCCGGGTGGATCGGCGAACACCGGGGAGCTGTTTTTT. Translated: CASSLVMPGGSANTGELFF. The chain recombines TRBV5-1 with TRBJ2-2; no clear D gene. The germline V gene has CDR1 SGHRS and CDR2 YFSETQ. V was trimmed by 0 bases and J by 0 bases, leaving 18 bases between them. This CDR3 spans 19 amino acids.

Comments on this clone: One end of the junction does not line up with germline, which may come from a read error. The genes are TRBV7-7 and TRBJ2-1; D remains ambiguous. The CDR3 runs to 17 residues. The germline V gene encodes CDR1 SSHAT and CDR2 FNYEAQ (reference sequence). The CDR3 DNA is TGTGCTAGCAGCTTAGTACCGGAGCCCCTCCCATACAATGAGCAGTTCTTC. Translating gives CASSLVPEPLPYNEQFF.

The rearrangement uses TRBV7-2 and TRBJ2-5, with 7 bases that match TRBD1. The assigned J gene may be wrong: the sequence end matches TRBJ2-7 better. Per germline, CDR1 SGHTA and CDR2 FQGNSA. This CDR3 spans 13 amino acids. The CDR3 reads CASSPRTGYEQYF. CDR3 in DNA: TGTGCCAGCAGCCCTCGGACAGGCTACGAGCAGTACTTC.

This clone was seen a handful of times. The V call is TRBV4-3, the J call TRBJ2-7; the D is unclear. V shed 0 bases and J shed 0 bases, with 15 bases lying between them. The length of the CDR3 is 17 residues. Germline V gene lookup returns CDR1 LGHNA and CDR2 YSLEER. The DNA for the CDR3 is TGCGCCAGCAGCCAAGATTTCCTAACAGAGAGCTCCTACGAGCAGTACTTC. Encoded protein: CASSQDFLTESSYEQYF.

The table lists this clone with a count of one. The V call is TRBV18, the J call TRBJ2-3; 11 positions match TRBD2. The V segment lost 5 bases and the J segment 1 base; nucleotides outside the gene matches: 2. From germline, CDR1 is KGHSH and CDR2 LQKENI. The length of the CDR3 is 15 residues. Here the CDR3 reads CASSSLAGGTDTQYF. In nucleotides, the CDR3 is TGTGCCAGCTCATCACTAGCGGGGGGCACAGATACGCAGTATTTT.

This clone was counted between two and nine times. This sequence joins TRBV10-2 and TRBJ1-6, with D possibly being TRBD1 (5 bases). Germline CDR1 WSHSY, CDR2 SAAADI. This CDR3 is built from 14 residues. The germline V and J ends were trimmed by 3 bases and 10 bases, with 13 bases remaining between them. CDR3 sequence: CASSESGMRSPLHF. DNA for the CDR3: TGCGCCAGCAGTGAATCAGGGATGCGCTCACCCCTCCACTTT.

The rearrangement uses TRBV5-6 and TRBJ1-2, with D maybe TRBD1 (6 bases). Looked up from germline, CDR1 is SGHDT and CDR2 is YYEEEE. V lost 0 bases and J lost 8, with 11 bases in between. This CDR3 is 13 amino acids long. Written as DNA, the CDR3 is TGTGCCAGCAGCTTGGTGGGGGGCATAGGCTACACCTTC. Its protein is CASSLVGGIGYTF.

The rearrangement joins TRBV9 to TRBJ2-7; the D is unclear. The CDR3 consists of 15 residues. V was shortened by 0 bases and J by 0 bases, with 10 bases between the two germline ends. Germline lookup yields CDR1 SGDLS and CDR2 YYNGEE. The CDR3 protein is CASSVAPGDSYEQYF. The CDR3, as DNA: TGTGCCAGCAGCGTAGCTCCTGGCGACTCCTACGAGCAGTACTTC.

The genes are TRBV18 and TRBJ2-7; 7 positions agree with TRBD1. This CDR3 spans 13 amino acids. Germline CDR1 reads KGHSH; CDR2 reads LQKENI. After removal of 7 bases from V and 8 bases from J, the junction contained 11 bases not matched to a gene. CDR3 nucleotides: TGTGCCAGCTTCTACGAAGGGGGCCAGAAGCAGTACTTC. It is translated as CASFYEGGQKQYF.

The chain is built from TRBV2 and TRBJ2-1; maybe TRBD2 (6 bases). From germline, CDR1 is SNHLY and CDR2 FYNNEI. This CDR3 comprises 15 residues. V shed 7 bases and J shed 6 bases, with 19 bases lying between them. The CDR3, as DNA: TGTGCCAGCACCCAGCCGGGACTCCCGTCCAATGAGCAGTTCTTC. This gives the protein CASTQPGLPSNEQFF.

The table lists this clone with a few counts. The chain has TRBV10-3 and TRBJ2-3, with D possibly being TRBD1 (5 bases). Germline loops: CDR1 ENHRY, CDR2 SYGVKD. The ends were cut back, 10 bases at V and 4 bases at J, with 9 bases in the middle. The CDR3 runs to 11 residues. Here the CDR3 reads CATMTADTQYF. The CDR3 DNA is TGTGCCACCATGACAGCAGATACGCAGTATTTT.

V and J are TRBV10-1 and TRBJ2-5; TRBD2 matches at 8 bases. V gave up 2 bases and J gave up 7 bases; unmatched junction bases: 9. This CDR3 spans 15 amino acids. Germline V lookup: CDR1 WNHNN, CDR2 SYGVQD (reference sequence). The CDR3 loop is CASSEGTRPEGTQYF. The CDR3 nucleotides read TGCGCCAGCAGTGAGGGGACTAGGCCTGAGGGGACCCAGTACTTC.

Of note for this clone: This specimen includes other DNA sequences encoding the same CDR3. The chain combines TRBV27 with TRBJ2-3; either TRBD1 or TRBD2 may fit D (5 bases each). The CDR3 is made up of 13 amino acids. V lost 6 bases and J 1 base, leaving 8 bases between the germline ends. The germline V gene has CDR1 MNHEY and CDR2 SMNVEV (reference sequence). The CDR3 DNA sequence: TGTGCCAGCAGACTAGGGGGCACAGATACGCAGTATTTT. Protein sequence: CASRLGGTDTQYF.

The rearrangement links TRBV7-2 to TRBJ2-7; D is ambiguous. The CDR3 spans 14 residues. V lost 1 base to trimming and J lost 7 bases, with 14 bases between them. CDR1 is SGHTA, CDR2 FQGNSA, per germline. The CDR3 sequence is CASSLDPSIREQYF. In nucleotides, the CDR3 is TGTGCCAGCAGCTTAGACCCGTCTATTCGGGAGCAGTACTTC.